The rows below give T cell receptor beta chains drawn from one sample of a study of blood T cell repertoires in COVID-19. The protocol was immunoSEQ multiplex PCR, while the TCRdb copy is restricted to in-frame clones and leaves out a portion. This repertoire shows 250,000 to 300,000 clones, just over 90% found once; its top ten account for approximately 2.4%. Sample: PBMCs or T cells enriched from blood (not recorded which). Receptor source: a woman aged 40 to 50 with acute COVID-19. CDR3s include the opening cysteine and the closing phenylalanine or tryptophan. A D gene is named only where the DNA matches it firmly. The listing skips clone size in some rows; elsewhere it reads once, few, many or a size class.

d_gene,abundance,v_gene,j_gene,CDR3nt,CDR3aa
TRBD1,NA,TRBV27,TRBJ1-2,TGTGCCAGCAGTTCCAACAGGGGGCAGGCCTATGGCTACACCTTC,CASSSNRGQAYGYTF
NA,NA,TRBV11-2,TRBJ1-2,TGTGCCAGCAGGACCCCGGGGGACTATGGCTACACCTTC,CASRTPGDYGYTF
NA,NA,TRBV20-1,TRBJ2-5,TGCAGTGCTAGTACCACGGCGGGGCTACAAGAGACCCAGTACTTC,CSASTTAGLQETQYF
TRBD1,NA,TRBV2,TRBJ1-2,TGTGCCAGCAGTGAAGTCAGGGGGCGCGGTGGAAACTATGGCTACACCTTC,CASSEVRGRGGNYGYTF
TRBD2,NA,TRBV11-3,TRBJ2-1,TGTGCCAGCAGCACGGGACTAGCGGGAGGTCCCGTCCACAATGAGCAGTTCTTC,CASSTGLAGGPVHNEQFF
NA,NA,TRBV28,TRBJ1-2,TGTGCCAGCAGTTTAGTTAGTGTTGGCTACACCTTC,CASSLVSVGYTF
NA,NA,TRBV27,TRBJ2-6,TGTGCCAGCAGCGCCACAGGTGCCGGGGCCAACGTCCTGACTTTC,CASSATGAGANVLTF
TRBD1,NA,TRBV7-9,TRBJ2-2,TGTGCCAGCAGCCTTGGACAGGGAGGAACCGGGGAGCTGTTTTTT,CASSLGQGGTGELFF
TRBD1,once,TRBV10-3,TRBJ1-1,TGTGCCATCAGGGCGACAGGGGCGCCGTCCACCCCTGAAGCTTTCTTT,CAIRATGAPSTPEAFF
TRBD2,NA,TRBV5-4,TRBJ2-7,TGTGCCAGCAGTCCTCCGGGGGGGGTCTACGAGCAGTACTTC,CASSPPGGVYEQYF
NA,NA,TRBV19,TRBJ1-5,TGTGCCAGTAGTATAGACAGGGGCAGCAATCAGCCCCAGCATTTT,CASSIDRGSNQPQHF
NA,NA,TRBV10-3,TRBJ2-4,TGTGCCATCAGTGAGTCATTGGCCATTCAGTACTTC,CAISESLAIQYF
TRBD2,NA,TRBV19,TRBJ2-3,TGTGCCAGTAGTCGCCAGGGACTAGCGGGAGCGTCGACAGATACGCAGTATTTT,CASSRQGLAGASTDTQYF
NA,NA,TRBV7-9,TRBJ1-1,TGTGCCAGCAGCTTAGGGGCAGGGTCGGGTTTTGGCACTGAAGCTTTCTTT,CASSLGAGSGFGTEAFF
NA,NA,TRBV19,TRBJ2-3,TGTGCCAGTAGTATTCGCAAAACAGGGTTGGACACAGATACGCAGTATTTT,CASSIRKTGLDTDTQYF
TRBD1,NA,TRBV12-3/TRBV12-4,TRBJ1-2,TGTGCCAGCAGTACAGACAGGGCTCGTGGCTACACCTTC,CASSTDRARGYTF
NA,NA,TRBV28,TRBJ2-7,TGTGCCAGCAGTTTTTCGAACGGGGCCTACGAGCAGTACTTC,CASSFSNGAYEQYF
TRBD2,NA,TRBV12-5,TRBJ2-3,TGTGCTAGTGGCAACACTTTGGGACTAACAGCGCTCATCACAGATACGCAGTATTTT,CASGNTLGLTALITDTQYF
NA,NA,TRBV10-3,TRBJ2-2,TGTGCCATCAGGAAGACAGGAGCGAACACCGGGGAGCTGTTTTTT,CAIRKTGANTGELFF
NA,NA,TRBV6-5,TRBJ1-2,TGTGCCAGCAGTTATGGTCTGAGCCGCCATGGCTACACCTTC,CASSYGLSRHGYTF
NA,NA,TRBV28,TRBJ1-1,TGTGCCAGCAGTTCTCCCCCTCGGGGAAAGACTGAAGCTTTCTTT,CASSSPPRGKTEAFF
TRBD1,once,TRBV6-2/TRBV6-3,TRBJ2-1,TGTGCCAGCAGTTTGATGACAGGGGTCAATGAGCAGTTCTTC,CASSLMTGVNEQFF
NA,NA,TRBV5-6,TRBJ1-1,TGTGCCAGCAGGCTGCGGGGGGCGAACACTGAAGCTTTCTTT,CASRLRGANTEAFF
TRBD1,NA,TRBV7-2,TRBJ1-2,TGTGCCAGCAGCTTAGACAGGGGGCCAGGCTATGGCTACACCTTC,CASSLDRGPGYGYTF
TRBD2,NA,TRBV3-1/TRBV3-2,TRBJ2-7,TGTGCCAGCAGCGCCCCAGCGGGGGAGCGTTACGAGCAGTACTTC,CASSAPAGERYEQYF
TRBD1,NA,TRBV10-1,TRBJ2-1,TGCGCCAGCAGTGAGACAGGGGGAAGGAATGAGCAGTTCTTC,CASSETGGRNEQFF
NA,NA,TRBV2,TRBJ2-3,TGTGCCAGCAGTCGGCGGGACCTTAAATCGGATACGCAGTATTTT,CASSRRDLKSDTQYF
TRBD1,NA,TRBV10-2,TRBJ1-2,TGCGCCAGCAGGCCCGGACAGGGGACAGGCTACACCTTC,CASRPGQGTGYTF
TRBD2,NA,TRBV7-9,TRBJ2-2,TGTGCCAGCAGCCTTCCCAAGCGGGAGCGGACCGGGGAGCTGTTTTTT,CASSLPKRERTGELFF
NA,NA,TRBV18,TRBJ2-2,TGTGCCAGCTCACCAGAGAGGGACACCGGGGAGCTGTTTTTT,CASSPERDTGELFF
NA,NA,TRBV5-4,TRBJ2-7,TGTGCCAGCACCAGGGGTAGCGACTACGAGCAGTACTTC,CASTRGSDYEQYF
NA,NA,TRBV4-1,TRBJ1-2,TGCGCCAGCAGCCAAGATGGCAGGTTAGACTATGGCTACACCTTC,CASSQDGRLDYGYTF
NA,NA,TRBV28,TRBJ1-4,TGTGCCAGCAGTTTGGGCAGGTTCAGGGAAAAACTGTTTTTT,CASSLGRFREKLFF
NA,NA,TRBV6-5,TRBJ1-5,TGTGCCAGCAGTTACGTTATAGGCGCCGCGGAACAGCCCCAGCATTTT,CASSYVIGAAEQPQHF
NA,NA,TRBV28,TRBJ1-2,TGTGCCAGCAGTTTAGGGCAGGCCTCCGGCTACACCTTC,CASSLGQASGYTF